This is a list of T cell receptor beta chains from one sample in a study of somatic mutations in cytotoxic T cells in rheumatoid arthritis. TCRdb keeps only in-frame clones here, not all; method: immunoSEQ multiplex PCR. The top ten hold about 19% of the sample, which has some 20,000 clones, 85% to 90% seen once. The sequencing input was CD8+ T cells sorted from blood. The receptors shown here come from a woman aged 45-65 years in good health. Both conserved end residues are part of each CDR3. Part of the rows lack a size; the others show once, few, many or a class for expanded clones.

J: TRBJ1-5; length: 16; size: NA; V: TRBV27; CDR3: CASSLISGSGNQPQHF
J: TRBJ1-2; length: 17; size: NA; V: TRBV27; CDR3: CASSLWPRDREGYGYTF
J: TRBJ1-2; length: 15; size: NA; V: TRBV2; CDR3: CARPGQGAWGYGYTF
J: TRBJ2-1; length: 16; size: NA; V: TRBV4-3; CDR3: CASSQGLGALLNEQFF
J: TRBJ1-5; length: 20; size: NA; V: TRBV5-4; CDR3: CASSLAPRKQGQWGNQPQHF
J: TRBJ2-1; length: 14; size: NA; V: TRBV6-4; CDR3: CASSGGPDPNEQFF
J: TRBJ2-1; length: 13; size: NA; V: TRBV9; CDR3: CASSAPRDSEQFF
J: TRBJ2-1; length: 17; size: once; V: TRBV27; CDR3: CASSLWGRTSGVFEQFF
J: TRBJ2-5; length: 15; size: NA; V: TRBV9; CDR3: CASSVGGGGQETQYF
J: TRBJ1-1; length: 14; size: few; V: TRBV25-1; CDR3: CASSEGTGPTEAFF
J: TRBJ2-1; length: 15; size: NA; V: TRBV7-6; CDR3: CASSSRQSSYNEQFF
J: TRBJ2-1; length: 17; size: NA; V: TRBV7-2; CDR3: CASSLTSGAYIYNEQFF
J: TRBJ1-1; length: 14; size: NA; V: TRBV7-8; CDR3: CAGSLKGLNTEAFF
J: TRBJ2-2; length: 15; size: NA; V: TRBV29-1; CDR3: CSGALWQGNTGELFF
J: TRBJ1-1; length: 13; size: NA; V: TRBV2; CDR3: CASSDLGNTEAFF